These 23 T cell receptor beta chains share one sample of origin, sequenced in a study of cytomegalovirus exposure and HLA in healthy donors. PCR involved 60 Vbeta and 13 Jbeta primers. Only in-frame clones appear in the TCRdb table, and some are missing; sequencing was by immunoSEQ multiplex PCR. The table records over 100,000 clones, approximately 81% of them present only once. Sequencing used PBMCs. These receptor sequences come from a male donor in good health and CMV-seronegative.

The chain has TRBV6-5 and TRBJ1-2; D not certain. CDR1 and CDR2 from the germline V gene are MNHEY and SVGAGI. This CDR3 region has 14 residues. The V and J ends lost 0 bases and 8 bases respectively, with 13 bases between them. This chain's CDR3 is CASSYSRGNGGYTF. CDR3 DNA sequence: TGTGCCAGCAGTTACTCGAGAGGGAATGGCGGCTACACCTTC.

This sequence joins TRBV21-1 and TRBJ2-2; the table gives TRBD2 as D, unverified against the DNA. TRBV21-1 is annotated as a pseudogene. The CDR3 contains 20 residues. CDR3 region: CASSPHPTSGILLRPRELFF. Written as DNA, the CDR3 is TGTGCCAGCAGCCCTCACCCGACTAGCGGGATCTTATTACGACCCCGGGAGCTGTTTTTT.

The CDR3 DNA follows: TGCGCCAGCAGCCCGGGACAGGGTGGAGGAAACACCATATATTTT. Protein sequence: CASSPGQGGGNTIYF. V and J are TRBV4-1 and TRBJ1-3, with TRBD1 matching over 9 bases. Germline V gene lookup returns CDR1 MGHRA and CDR2 YSYEKL. After removal of 4 bases from V and 4 bases from J, the junction contained 5 bases not matched to a gene. This CDR3 contains 15 residues.

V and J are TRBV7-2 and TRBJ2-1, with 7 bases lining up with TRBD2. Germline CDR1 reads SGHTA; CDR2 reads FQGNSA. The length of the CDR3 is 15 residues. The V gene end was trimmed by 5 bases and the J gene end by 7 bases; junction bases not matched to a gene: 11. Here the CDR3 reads CASSLERGGVNEQFF. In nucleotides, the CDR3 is TGTGCCAGCAGCCTTGAGAGGGGAGGGGTAAATGAGCAGTTCTTC.

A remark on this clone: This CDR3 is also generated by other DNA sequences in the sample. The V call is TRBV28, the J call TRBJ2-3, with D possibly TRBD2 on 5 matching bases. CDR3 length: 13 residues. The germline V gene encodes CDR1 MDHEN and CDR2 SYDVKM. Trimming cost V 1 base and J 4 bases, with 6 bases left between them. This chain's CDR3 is CASSLSGADTQYF. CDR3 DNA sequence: TGTGCCAGCAGTTTATCCGGGGCAGATACGCAGTATTTT.

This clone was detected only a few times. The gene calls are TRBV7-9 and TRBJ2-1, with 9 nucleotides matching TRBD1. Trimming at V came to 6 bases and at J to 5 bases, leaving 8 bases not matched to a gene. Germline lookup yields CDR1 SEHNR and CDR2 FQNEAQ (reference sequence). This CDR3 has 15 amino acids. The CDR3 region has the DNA TGTGCCAGCAGGTTCGGGACAGGGTTAAACAATGAGCAGTTCTTC. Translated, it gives CASRFGTGLNNEQFF.

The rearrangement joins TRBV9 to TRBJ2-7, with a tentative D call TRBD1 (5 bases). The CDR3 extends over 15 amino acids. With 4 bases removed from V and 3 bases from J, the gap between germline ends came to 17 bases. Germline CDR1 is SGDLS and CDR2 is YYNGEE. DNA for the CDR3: TGTGCCAGCAGCCCCCGTTCAGGGCAAAACTACGAGCAGTACTTC. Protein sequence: CASSPRSGQNYEQYF.

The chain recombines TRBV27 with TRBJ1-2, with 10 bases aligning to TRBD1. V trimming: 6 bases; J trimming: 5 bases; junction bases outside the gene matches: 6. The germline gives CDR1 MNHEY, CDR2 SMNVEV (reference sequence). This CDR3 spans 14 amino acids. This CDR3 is CASSRGQGWYGYTF. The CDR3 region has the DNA TGTGCCAGCAGCCGGGGACAGGGGTGGTATGGCTACACCTTC.

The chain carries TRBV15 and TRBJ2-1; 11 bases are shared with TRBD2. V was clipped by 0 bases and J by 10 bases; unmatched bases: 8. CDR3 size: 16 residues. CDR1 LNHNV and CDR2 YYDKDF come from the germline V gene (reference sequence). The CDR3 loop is CATSRDLVAGGYEQFF. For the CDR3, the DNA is TGTGCCACCAGCAGAGATCTAGTAGCGGGAGGGTACGAGCAGTTCTTC.

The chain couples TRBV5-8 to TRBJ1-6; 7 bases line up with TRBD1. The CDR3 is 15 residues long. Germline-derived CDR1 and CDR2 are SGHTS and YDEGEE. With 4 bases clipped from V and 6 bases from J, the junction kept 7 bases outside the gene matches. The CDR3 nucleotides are TGTGCCAGCAGCCCTTGGGACAGAAGTAATTCACCCCTCCACTTT. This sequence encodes CASSPWDRSNSPLHF.

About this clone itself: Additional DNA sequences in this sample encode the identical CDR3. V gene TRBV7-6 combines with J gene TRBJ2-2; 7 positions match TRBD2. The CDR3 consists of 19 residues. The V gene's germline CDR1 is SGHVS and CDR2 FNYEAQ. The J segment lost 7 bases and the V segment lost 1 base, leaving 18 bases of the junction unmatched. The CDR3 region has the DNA TGTGCCAGCAGCTTAGGGGCGCCTTCGAGCGGGGTCGGTGGCGGGGAGCTGTTTTTT. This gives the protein CASSLGAPSSGVGGGELFF.

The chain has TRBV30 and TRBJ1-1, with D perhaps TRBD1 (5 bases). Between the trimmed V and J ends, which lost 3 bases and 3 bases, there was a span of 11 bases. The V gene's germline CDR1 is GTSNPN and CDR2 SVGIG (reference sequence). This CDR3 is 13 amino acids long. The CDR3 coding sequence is TGTGCCTGGAGCGAAACAGGAGACACTGAAGCTTTCTTT. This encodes CAWSETGDTEAFF.

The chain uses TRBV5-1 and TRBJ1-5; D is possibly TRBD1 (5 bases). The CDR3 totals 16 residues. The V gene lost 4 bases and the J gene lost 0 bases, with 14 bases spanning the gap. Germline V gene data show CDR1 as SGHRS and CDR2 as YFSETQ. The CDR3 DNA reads TGCGCCAGCAGCCCCGGGACTGATAATAGCAATCAGCCCCAGCATTTT. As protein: CASSPGTDNSNQPQHF.

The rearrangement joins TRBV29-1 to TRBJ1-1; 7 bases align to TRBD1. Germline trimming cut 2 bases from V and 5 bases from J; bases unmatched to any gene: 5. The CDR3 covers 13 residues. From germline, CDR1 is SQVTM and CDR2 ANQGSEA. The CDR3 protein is CSVEHRGSTEAFF. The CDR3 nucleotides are TGCAGCGTTGAACACAGGGGAAGTACTGAAGCTTTCTTT.

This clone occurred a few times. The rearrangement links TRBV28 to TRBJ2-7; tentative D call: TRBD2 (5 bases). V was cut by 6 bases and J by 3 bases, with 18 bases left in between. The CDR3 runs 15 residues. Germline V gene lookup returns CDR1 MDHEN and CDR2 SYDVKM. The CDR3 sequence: CASSRKGQRLYEQYF. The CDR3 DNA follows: TGTGCCAGCAGCCGTAAGGGTCAGCGGCTCTACGAGCAGTACTTC.

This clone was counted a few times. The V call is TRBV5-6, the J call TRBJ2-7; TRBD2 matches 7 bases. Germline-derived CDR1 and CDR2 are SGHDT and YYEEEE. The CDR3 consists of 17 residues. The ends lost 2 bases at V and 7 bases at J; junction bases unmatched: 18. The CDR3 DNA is TGTGCCAGCAGCTTTTTCTTTCGGGCGGCGGGAGTAGGTGAGCAGTACTTC. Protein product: CASSFFFRAAGVGEQYF.

CDR3 sequence reads: CASSASGRIDTQYF. The CDR3 DNA follows: TGTGCCAGCAGCGCTAGCGGGAGAATAGATACGCAGTATTTT. The J gene is TRBJ2-3, the V gene TRBV11-2; 10 positions agree with TRBD2. CDR1 and CDR2 from the germline V gene are SGHAT and FQNNGV. V dropped 5 bases and J dropped 5; count of bases not matched to a gene: 4. The CDR3 loop spans 14 amino acids.

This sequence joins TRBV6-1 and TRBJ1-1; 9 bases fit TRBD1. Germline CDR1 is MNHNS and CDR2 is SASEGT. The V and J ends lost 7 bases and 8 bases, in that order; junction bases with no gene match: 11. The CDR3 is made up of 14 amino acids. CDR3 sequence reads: CASIEQGAPTEAFF. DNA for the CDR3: TGTGCCAGCATCGAACAGGGGGCTCCTACCGAAGCTTTCTTT.

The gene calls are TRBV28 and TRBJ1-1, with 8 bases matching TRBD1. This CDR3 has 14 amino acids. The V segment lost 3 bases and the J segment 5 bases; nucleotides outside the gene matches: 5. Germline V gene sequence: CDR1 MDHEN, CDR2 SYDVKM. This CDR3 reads CASSFQGARTEAFF. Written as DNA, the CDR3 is TGTGCCAGCAGTTTCCAGGGGGCGAGGACTGAAGCTTTCTTT.

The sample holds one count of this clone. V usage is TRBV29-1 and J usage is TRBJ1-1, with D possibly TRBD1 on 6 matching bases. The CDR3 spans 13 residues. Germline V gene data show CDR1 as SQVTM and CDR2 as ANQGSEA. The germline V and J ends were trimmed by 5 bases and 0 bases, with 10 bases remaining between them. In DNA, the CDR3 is TGCAGCGTTAGCAGGGACATGAACACTGAAGCTTTCTTT. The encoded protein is CSVSRDMNTEAFF.

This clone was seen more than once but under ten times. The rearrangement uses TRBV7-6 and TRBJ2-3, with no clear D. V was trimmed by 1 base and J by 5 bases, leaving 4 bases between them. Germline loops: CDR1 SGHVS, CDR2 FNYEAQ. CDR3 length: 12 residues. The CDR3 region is CASSLVGDTQYF. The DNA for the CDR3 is TGTGCCAGCAGCTTAGTCGGAGATACGCAGTATTTT.

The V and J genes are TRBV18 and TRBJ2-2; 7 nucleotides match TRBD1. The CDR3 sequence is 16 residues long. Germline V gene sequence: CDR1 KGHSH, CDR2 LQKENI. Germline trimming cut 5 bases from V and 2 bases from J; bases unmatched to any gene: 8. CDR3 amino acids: CASSRQGIANTGELFF. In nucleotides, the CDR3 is TGTGCCAGCTCAAGACAGGGAATAGCTAACACCGGGGAGCTGTTTTTT.

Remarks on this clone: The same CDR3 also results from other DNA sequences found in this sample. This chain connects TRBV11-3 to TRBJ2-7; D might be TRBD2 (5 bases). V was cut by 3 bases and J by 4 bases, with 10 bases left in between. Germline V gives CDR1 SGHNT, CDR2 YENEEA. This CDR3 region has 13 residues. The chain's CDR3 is CASSFRTGYEQYF. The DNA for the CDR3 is TGTGCCAGCAGCTTTAGAACGGGATACGAGCAGTACTTC.